These T cell receptor beta chains were read from a single sample in a study of CD8 T cells in Susac syndrome. TCRdb itself ran the immunoSEQ multiplex PCR reads through MiXCR, one entry per CDR3 protein. The sample includes around 230,000 distinct CDR3 sequences, about 95% of them seen just once. The sample taken for sequencing was CD4+ T cells from PBMCs. All receptors come from a human donor with multiple sclerosis. CDR3s include the opening cysteine and the closing phenylalanine or tryptophan. The D gene is left open where the match is weak. The size entry is marked missing in some rows and otherwise reads once, few, many or a size class.

>TRBV20-1|NA|TRBJ1-2|TRBD1
TGCAGTGCCCCGGACAGGGGATACTATGGCTACACCTTC
CSAPDRGYYGYTF
>TRBV18|NA|TRBJ2-3|NA
TGTGCCAGCTCCCGTGTCACAGATACGCAGTATTTT
CASSRVTDTQYF
>TRBV3-1|once|TRBJ1-6|NA
TGTGCCAGCAGCCAAGACGGGGGGGAAGACTCACCCCTCCACTTT
CASSQDGGEDSPLHF
>TRBV11-2|once|TRBJ2-3|NA
TGTGCCAGCAGCTTAAGAAGAGATACGCAGTATTTT
CASSLRRDTQYF
>TRBV25-1|NA|TRBJ2-3|NA
TGTGCCAGCAGTGTGGGACTCCCCACAGATACGCAGTATTTT
CASSVGLPTDTQYF
>TRBV7-2|NA|TRBJ2-7|NA
TGTGCCAGCAGCTTAGGGGTGGGGCCCGAGCAGTACTTC
CASSLGVGPEQYF
>TRBV19|NA|TRBJ2-2|NA
TGTGCCAGTAGTAGGCGCGGAACCGGGGAGCTGTTTTTT
CASSRRGTGELFF
>TRBV25-1|NA|TRBJ2-2|NA
TGTGCCAGCAGTGAATTCGTCCCTAACGGGGAGCTGTTTTTT
CASSEFVPNGELFF
>TRBV4-1|NA|TRBJ2-3|NA
TGCGCCAGCAGCCAAGTTCACGCCCACACAGATACGCAGTATTTT
CASSQVHAHTDTQYF
>TRBV6-6|NA|TRBJ1-1|NA
TGTGCCAGTTCCCCCCTTTTCTCTGAAGCTTTCTTT
CASSPLFSEAFF
>TRBV28|NA|TRBJ1-1|NA
TGTGCCACCACAACAGGGACCCCCTGGGGAGCTTTCTTT
CATTTGTPWGAFF
>TRBV20-1|NA|TRBJ2-1|TRBD1
TGCAGTGCTTATAGACAGGGCCACGAGCAGTTCTTC
CSAYRQGHEQFF
>TRBV3-1|few|TRBJ2-5|NA
TGTGCCAGCAGCCAAGATGGTAGTGGGGAGACCCAGTACTTC
CASSQDGSGETQYF
>TRBV29-1|NA|TRBJ1-1|TRBD1
TGCAGCGGGGACAGGGGAAAGAGCACTGAAGCTTTCTTT
CSGDRGKSTEAFF
>TRBV12-3/TRBV12-4|NA|TRBJ2-3|NA
TGTGCCAGCAGACGGCAGGGATTCGGCACAGATACGCAGTATTTT
CASRRQGFGTDTQYF
>TRBV19|NA|TRBJ2-2|TRBD2
TGTGCCAGTAGTATGGGACTAACCAACACCGGGGAGCTGTTTTTT
CASSMGLTNTGELFF
>TRBV9|NA|TRBJ1-1|TRBD1
TGTGCCAGCAGCGAAGTACCGGGACAGGGCGAAGCTTTCTTT
CASSEVPGQGEAFF
>TRBV12-3/TRBV12-4|NA|TRBJ1-3|NA
TGTGCCAGCAGTTTATGGGCAGACGGAAACACCATATATTTT
CASSLWADGNTIYF
>TRBV7-9|once|TRBJ1-5|NA
TGTGCCAGCAGCTGGGGACCCCGCCCGGATCAGCCCCAGCATTTT
CASSWGPRPDQPQHF
>TRBV7-9|once|TRBJ2-3|TRBD2
TGTGCCAGCAGCTTATCTAGCGGGCTCAGCACAGATACGCAGTATTTT
CASSLSSGLSTDTQYF
>TRBV11-2|once|TRBJ2-7|TRBD1
TGTGCCAGCAGTTCATACACAGGGGGCGCATATTACGAGCAGTACTTC
CASSSYTGGAYYEQYF
>TRBV24-1|NA|TRBJ2-1|NA
TGTGCCACCAGTGGAGGCGGGGCTACGGGGAATGAGCAGTTCTTC
CATSGGGATGNEQFF
>TRBV20-1|NA|TRBJ2-3|TRBD1
TGCAGTGCTGTTAGAACTACAGGGGCGTATACGCAGTATTTT
CSAVRTTGAYTQYF
>TRBV30|NA|TRBJ2-1|TRBD2
TGTGCCGCCCCCTCAGCGGGAGGGGCCAATGAGCAGTTCTTC
CAAPSAGGANEQFF